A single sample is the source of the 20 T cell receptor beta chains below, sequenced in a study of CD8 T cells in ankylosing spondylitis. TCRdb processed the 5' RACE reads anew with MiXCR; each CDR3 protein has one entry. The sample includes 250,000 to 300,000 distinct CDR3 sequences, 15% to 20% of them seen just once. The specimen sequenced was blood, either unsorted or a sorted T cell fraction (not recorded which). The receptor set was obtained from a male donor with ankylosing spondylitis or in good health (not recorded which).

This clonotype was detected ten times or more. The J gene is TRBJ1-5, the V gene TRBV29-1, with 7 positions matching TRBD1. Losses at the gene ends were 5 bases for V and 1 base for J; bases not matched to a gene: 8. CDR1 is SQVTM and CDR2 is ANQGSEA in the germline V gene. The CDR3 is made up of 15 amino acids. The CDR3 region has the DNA TGCAGCGTTAAGGGGGCAGACCACAGCAATCAGCCCCAGCATTTT. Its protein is CSVKGADHSNQPQHF. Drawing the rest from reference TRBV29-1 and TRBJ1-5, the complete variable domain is SAVISQKPSRDICQRGTSLTIQCQVDSQVTMMFWYRQQPGQSLTLIATANQGSEATYESGFVIDKFPISRPNLTFSTLTVSNMSPEDSSIYLCSVKGADHSNQPQHFGDGTRLSIL.

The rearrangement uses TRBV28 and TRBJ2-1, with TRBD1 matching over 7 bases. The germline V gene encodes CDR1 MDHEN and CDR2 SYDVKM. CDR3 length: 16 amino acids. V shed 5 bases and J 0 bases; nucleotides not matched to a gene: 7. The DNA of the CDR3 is TGTGCCAGCAGTCCCCCGGGACAGAGCTCCTACAATGAGCAGTTCTTC. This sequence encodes CASSPPGQSSYNEQFF.

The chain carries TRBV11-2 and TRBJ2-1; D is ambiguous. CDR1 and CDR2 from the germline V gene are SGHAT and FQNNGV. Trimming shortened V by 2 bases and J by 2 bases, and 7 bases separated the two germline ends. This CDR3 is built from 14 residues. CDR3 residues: CASSLLGTYNEQFF. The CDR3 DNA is TGTGCCAGCAGCTTATTGGGGACCTACAATGAGCAGTTCTTC.

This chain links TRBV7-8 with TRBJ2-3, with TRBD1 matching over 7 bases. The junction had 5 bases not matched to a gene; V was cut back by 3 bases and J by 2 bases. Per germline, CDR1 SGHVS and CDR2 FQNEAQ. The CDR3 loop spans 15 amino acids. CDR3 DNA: TGTGCCAGCAGCTTCGGAACAGGGGCCACAGATACGCAGTATTTT. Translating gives CASSFGTGATDTQYF.

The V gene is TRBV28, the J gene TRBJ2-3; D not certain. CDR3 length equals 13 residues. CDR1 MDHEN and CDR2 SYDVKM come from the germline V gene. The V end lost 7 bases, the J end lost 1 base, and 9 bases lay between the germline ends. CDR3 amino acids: CASTAEGTDTQYF. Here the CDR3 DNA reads TGTGCCAGCACCGCCGAAGGCACAGATACGCAGTATTTT.

CDR3 coding DNA: TGTGCCAGCAGTTCCCCGGGACTGCAGACAGATACGCAGTATTTT. It encodes CASSSPGLQTDTQYF. V and J are TRBV28 and TRBJ2-3, with D maybe TRBD2 (6 bases). This CDR3 region has 15 residues. The V gene's germline CDR1 is MDHEN and CDR2 SYDVKM. V dropped 4 bases and J dropped 3 bases, with 14 bases sitting between them.

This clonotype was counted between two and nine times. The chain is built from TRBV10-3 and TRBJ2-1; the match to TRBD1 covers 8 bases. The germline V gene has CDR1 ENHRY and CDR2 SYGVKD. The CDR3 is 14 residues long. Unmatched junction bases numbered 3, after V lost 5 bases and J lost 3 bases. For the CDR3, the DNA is TGTGCCATCAGTAGCGACAGGGGCTACAATGAGCAGTTCTTC. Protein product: CAISSDRGYNEQFF.

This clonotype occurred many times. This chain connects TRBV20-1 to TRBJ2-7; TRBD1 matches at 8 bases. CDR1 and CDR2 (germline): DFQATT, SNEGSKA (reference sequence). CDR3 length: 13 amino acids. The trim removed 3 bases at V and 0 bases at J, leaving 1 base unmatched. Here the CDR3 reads CSASDRGSYEQYV. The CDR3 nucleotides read TGCAGTGCTAGCGACAGGGGCTCCTACGAGCAGTACGTC.

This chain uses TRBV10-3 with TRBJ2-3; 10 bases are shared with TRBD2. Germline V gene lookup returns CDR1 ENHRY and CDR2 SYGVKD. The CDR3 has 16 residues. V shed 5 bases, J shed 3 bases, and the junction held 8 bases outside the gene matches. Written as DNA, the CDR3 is TGTGCCATCAGTCCGAGCGGGAGGGCGGGGACAGATACGCAGTATTTT. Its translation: CAISPSGRAGTDTQYF.

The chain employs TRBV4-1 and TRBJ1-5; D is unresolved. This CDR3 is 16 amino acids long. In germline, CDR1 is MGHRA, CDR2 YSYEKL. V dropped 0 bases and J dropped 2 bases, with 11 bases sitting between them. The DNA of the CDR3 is TGCGCCAGCAGCCAAGAAGGGCGGACTGGCAATCAGCCCCAGCATTTT. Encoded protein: CASSQEGRTGNQPQHF.

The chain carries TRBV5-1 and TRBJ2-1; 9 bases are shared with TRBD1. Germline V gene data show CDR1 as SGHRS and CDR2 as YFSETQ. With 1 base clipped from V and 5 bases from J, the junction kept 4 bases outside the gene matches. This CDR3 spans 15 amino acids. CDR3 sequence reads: CASSLSGQGHNEQFF. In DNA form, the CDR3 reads TGCGCCAGCAGCTTGTCGGGACAGGGCCACAATGAGCAGTTCTTC.

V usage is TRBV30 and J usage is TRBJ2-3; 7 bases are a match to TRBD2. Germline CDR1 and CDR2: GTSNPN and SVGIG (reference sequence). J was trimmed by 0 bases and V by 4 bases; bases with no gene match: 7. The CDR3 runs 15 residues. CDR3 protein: CAWNMRGTSTDTQYF. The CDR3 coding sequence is TGTGCCTGGAACATGCGGGGGACTAGCACAGATACGCAGTATTTT.

The chain's CDR3 is CASSHDFQETQYF. The CDR3 DNA reads TGTGCCAGCAGCCACGACTTCCAAGAGACCCAGTACTTC. The genes are TRBV3-1 and TRBJ2-5; D remains unclear. The CDR3 extends over 13 amino acids. Trimming pared 3 bases from V and 1 base from J, leaving 6 bases between. Germline V gene data show CDR1 as LGHDT and CDR2 as YNNKEL (reference sequence).

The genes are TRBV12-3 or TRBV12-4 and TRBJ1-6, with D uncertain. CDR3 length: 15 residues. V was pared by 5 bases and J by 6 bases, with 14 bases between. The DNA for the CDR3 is TGTGCCAGCAGTGTCGGACCCAGCACTAATTCACCCCTCCACTTT. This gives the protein CASSVGPSTNSPLHF.

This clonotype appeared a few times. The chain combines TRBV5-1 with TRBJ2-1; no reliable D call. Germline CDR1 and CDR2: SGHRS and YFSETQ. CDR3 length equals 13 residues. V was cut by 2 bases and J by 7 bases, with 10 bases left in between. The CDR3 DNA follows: TGCGCCAGCAGCTTTTTCTCTGTGAATGAGCAGTTCTTC. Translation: CASSFFSVNEQFF.

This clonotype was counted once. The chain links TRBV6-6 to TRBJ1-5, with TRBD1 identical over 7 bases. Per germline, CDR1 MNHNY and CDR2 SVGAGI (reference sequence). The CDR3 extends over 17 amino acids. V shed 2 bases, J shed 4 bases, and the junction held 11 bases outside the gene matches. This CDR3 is CASSYIRGKGGNQPQHF. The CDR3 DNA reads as TGTGCCAGCAGTTACATCAGGGGGAAGGGAGGTAATCAGCCCCAGCATTTT.

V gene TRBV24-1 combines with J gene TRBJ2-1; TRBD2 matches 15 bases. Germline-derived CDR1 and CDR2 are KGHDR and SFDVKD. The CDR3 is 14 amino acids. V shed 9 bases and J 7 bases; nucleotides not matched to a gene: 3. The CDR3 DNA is TGTGCCACCGCGGGACTAGCGGGAGGAAATGAGCAGTTCTTC. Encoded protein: CATAGLAGGNEQFF.

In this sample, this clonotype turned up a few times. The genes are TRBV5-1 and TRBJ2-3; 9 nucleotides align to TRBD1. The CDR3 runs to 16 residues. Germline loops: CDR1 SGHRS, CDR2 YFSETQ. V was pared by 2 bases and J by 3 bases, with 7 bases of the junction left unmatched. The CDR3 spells CASSLNTGTGTDTQYF. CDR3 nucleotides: TGCGCCAGCAGCTTAAACACCGGGACAGGGACAGATACGCAGTATTTT.

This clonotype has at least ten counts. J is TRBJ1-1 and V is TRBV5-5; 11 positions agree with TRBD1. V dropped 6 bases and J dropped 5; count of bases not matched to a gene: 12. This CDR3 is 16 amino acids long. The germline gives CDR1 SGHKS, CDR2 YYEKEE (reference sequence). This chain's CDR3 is CASILGFGTGGTEAFF. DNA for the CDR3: TGTGCCAGCATTCTCGGGTTCGGGACAGGGGGAACTGAAGCTTTCTTT.

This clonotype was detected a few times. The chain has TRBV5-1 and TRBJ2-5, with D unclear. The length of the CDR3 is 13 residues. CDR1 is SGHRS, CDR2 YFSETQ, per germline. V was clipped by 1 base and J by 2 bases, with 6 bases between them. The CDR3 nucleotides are TGCGCCAGCAGCTTGCGGACGCAAGAGACCCAGTACTTC. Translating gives CASSLRTQETQYF.